This T cell receptor beta chain came from a study of blood T cell repertoires in COVID-19. At the level of the study: Material from acute and convalescent COVID-19 was sourced from the United States, Italy and Spain. PBMCs, B-cell-depleted T cells, or T cells were the source of the cDNA or gDNA that made up the material.

Enrolled during active infection, Seattle patients were then followed longitudinally. The germline V gene has CDR1 ENHRY and CDR2 SYGVKD. The CDR3 is made up of 17 amino acids. Unmatched junction bases numbered 3, after V lost 5 bases and J lost 0 bases. Sequenced by immunoSEQ multiplex PCR; TCRdb stores in-frame clones only, minus some. Of some 200,000 clones listed, 81% were seen once; the top ten hold around 12%. This clone was detected once. Source material: peripheral blood. The chain couples TRBV10-3 to TRBJ2-6, with 11 bases fitting TRBD1. This clonotype was obtained from a woman aged 80 or over with COVID-19, enrolled during active disease. CDR3 in DNA: TGTGCCATCAGTAGGGGACAGGGGGTCTCTGGGGCCAACGTCCTGACTTTC. It codes for CAISRGQGVSGANVLTF.